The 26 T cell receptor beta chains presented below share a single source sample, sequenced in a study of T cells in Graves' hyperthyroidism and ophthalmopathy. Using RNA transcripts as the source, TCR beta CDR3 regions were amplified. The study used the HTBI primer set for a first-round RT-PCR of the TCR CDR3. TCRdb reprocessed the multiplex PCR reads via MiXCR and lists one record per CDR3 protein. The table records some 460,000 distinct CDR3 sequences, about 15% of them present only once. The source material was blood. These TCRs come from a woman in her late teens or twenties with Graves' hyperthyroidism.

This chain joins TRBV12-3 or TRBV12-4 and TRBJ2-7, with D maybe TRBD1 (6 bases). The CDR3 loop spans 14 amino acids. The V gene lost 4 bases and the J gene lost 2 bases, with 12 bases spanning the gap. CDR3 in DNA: TGTGCCAGCAGTTGGACAGTTACAACCTACGAGCAGTACTTC. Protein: CASSWTVTTYEQYF.

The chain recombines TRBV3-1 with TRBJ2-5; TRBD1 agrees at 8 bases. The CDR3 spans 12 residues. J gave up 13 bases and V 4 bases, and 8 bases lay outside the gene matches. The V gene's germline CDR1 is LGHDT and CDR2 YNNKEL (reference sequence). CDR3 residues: CASSRDRTSLYF. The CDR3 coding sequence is TGTGCCAGCAGCCGGGACAGGACTTCCCTGTACTTC.

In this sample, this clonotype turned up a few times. The CDR3 reads CSVLRTGGGNEKLFF. In DNA form, the CDR3 reads TGCAGCGTCCTGAGGACAGGGGGCGGTAATGAAAAACTGTTTTTT. The genes are TRBV29-1 and TRBJ1-4; 11 bases align to TRBD1. The CDR3 runs to 15 residues. V dropped 6 bases and J dropped 4; count of bases not matched to a gene: 7. CDR1 and CDR2 (germline): SQVTM, ANQGSEA.

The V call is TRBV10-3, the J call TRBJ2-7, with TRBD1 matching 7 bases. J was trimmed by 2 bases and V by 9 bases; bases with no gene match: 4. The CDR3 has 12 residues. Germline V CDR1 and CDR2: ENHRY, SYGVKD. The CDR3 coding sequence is TGTGCCATTGCCGGGACAGCCTACGAGCAGTACTTC. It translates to CAIAGTAYEQYF.

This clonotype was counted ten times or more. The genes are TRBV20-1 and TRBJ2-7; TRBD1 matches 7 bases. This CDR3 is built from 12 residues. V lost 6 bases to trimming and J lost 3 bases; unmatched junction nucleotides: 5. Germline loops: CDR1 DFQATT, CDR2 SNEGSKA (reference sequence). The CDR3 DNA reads TGCAGTGCGCGGACAGGCAACTACGAGCAGTACTTC. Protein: CSARTGNYEQYF.

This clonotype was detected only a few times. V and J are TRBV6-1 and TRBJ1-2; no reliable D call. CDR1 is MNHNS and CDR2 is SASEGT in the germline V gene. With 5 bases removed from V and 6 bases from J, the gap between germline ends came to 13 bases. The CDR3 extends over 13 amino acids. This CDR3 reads CASSRREANGYTF. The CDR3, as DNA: TGTGCCAGCAGTCGGAGGGAGGCGAATGGCTACACCTTC.

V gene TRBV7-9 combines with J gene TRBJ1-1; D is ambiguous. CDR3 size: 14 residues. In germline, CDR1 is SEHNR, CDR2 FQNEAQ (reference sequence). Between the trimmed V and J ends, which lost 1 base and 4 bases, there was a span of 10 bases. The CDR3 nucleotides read TGTGCCAGCAGCTTAGGTTGGGGTGTCACTGAAGCTTTCTTT. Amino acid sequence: CASSLGWGVTEAFF.

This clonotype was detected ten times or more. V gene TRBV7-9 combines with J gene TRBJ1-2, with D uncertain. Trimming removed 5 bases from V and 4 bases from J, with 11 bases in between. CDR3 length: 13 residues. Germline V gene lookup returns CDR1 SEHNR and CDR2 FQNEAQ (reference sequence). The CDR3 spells CASSPTVVYGYTF. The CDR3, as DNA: TGTGCCAGCAGCCCAACGGTCGTCTATGGCTACACCTTC.

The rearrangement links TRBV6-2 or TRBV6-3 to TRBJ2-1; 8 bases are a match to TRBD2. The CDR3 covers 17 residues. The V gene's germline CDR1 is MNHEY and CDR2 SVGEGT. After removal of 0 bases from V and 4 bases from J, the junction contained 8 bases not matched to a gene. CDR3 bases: TGTGCCAGCAGTTACTCCAAGCTGACTAGCGTGTACAATGAGCAGTTCTTC. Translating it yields CASSYSKLTSVYNEQFF.

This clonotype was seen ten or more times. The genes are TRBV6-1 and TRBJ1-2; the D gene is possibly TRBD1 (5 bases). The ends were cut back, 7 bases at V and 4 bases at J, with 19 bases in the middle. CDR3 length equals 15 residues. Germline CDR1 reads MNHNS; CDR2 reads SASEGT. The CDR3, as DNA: TGTGCCAGCACCACATCAGGGTCCGTGGGCTATGGCTACACCTTC. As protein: CASTTSGSVGYGYTF.

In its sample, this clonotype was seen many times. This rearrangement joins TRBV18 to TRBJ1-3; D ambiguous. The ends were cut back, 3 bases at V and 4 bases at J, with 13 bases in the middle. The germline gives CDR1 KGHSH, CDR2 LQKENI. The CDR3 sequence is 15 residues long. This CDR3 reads CASSPDPTRGNTIYF. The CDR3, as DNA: TGTGCCAGCTCACCCGACCCGACGCGGGGAAACACCATATATTTT.

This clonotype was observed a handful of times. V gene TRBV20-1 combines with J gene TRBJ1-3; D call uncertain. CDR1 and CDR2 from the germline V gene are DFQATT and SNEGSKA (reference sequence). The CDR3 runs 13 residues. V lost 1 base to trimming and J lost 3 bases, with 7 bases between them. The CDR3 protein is CSARGRVGNTIYF. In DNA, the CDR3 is TGCAGTGCTAGAGGGAGGGTTGGAAACACCATATATTTT.

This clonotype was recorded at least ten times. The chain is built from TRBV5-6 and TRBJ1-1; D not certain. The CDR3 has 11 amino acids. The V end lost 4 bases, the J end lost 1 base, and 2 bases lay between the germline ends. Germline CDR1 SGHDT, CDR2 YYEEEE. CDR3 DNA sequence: TGTGCCAGCAGCACGAACACTGAAGCTTTCTTT. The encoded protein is CASSTNTEAFF.

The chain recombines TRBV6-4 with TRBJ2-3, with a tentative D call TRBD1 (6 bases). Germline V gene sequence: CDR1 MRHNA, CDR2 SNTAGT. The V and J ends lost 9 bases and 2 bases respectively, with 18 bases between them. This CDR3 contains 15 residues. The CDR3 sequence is CASRPQDRPTDTQYF. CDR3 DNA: TGTGCCAGTCGCCCGCAAGACAGGCCCACAGATACGCAGTATTTT.

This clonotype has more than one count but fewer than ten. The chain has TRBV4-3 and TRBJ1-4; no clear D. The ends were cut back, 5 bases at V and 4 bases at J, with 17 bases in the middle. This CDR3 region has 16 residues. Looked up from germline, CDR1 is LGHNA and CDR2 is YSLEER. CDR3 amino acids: CASSETSPDVNEKLFF. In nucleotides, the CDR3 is TGCGCCAGCAGCGAGACATCCCCGGATGTTAATGAAAAACTGTTTTTT.

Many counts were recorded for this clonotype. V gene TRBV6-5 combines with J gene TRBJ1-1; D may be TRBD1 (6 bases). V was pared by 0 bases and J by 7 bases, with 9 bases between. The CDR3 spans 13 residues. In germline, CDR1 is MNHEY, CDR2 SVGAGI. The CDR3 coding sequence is TGTGCCAGCAGTTACTCGAGGACAGATGAAGCTTTCTTT. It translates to CASSYSRTDEAFF.

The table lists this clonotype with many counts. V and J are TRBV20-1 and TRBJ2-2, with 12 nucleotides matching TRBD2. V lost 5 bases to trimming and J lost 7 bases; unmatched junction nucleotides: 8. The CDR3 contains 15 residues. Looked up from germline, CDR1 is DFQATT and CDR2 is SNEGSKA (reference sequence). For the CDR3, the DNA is TGCAGTGCTTCAACTAGCGGGGGGCCGTTCGGGGAGCTGTTTTTT. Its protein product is CSASTSGGPFGELFF.

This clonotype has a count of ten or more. As DNA, the CDR3 is TGTGCCAGCAGGGAGTCCGGACAGGGAGTCGAAGCTTTCTTT. Translation gives CASRESGQGVEAFF. The chain carries TRBV12-3 or TRBV12-4 and TRBJ1-1; 8 bases map to TRBD1. CDR3 length equals 14 residues. Trimming at V came to 6 bases and at J to 8 bases, leaving 11 bases not matched to a gene.

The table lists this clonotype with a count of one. DNA for the CDR3: TGCAGTGCTACCCAAACTCTAGCGGGGGGGACCCAGTACTTC. This codes for CSATQTLAGGTQYF. The chain uses TRBV20-1 and TRBJ2-5, with 11 bases aligning to TRBD2. The germline gives CDR1 DFQATT, CDR2 SNEGSKA (reference sequence). V gave up 4 bases and J gave up 7 bases; unmatched junction bases: 8. The CDR3 totals 14 residues.

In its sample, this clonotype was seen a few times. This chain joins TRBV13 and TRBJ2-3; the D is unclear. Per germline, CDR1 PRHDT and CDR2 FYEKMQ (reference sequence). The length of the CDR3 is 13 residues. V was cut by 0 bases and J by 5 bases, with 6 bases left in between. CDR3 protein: CASSLGPEDTQYF. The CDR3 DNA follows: TGTGCCAGCAGCTTAGGACCCGAAGATACGCAGTATTTT.

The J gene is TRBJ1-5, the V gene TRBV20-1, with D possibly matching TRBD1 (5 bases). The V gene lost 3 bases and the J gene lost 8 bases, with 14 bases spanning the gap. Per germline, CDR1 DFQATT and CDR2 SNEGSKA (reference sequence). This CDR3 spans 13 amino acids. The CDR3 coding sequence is TGCAGTGCTAGCACCCAGGGCGGGGAGCCCCAGCATTTT. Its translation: CSASTQGGEPQHF.

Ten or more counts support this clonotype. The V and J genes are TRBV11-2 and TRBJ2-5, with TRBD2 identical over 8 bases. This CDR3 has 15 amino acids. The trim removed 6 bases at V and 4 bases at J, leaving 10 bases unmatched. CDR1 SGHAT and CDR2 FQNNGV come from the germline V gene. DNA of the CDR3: TGTGCCAGCAGGTTAATAGCGGGACTAAGAGAGACCCAGTACTTC. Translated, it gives CASRLIAGLRETQYF.

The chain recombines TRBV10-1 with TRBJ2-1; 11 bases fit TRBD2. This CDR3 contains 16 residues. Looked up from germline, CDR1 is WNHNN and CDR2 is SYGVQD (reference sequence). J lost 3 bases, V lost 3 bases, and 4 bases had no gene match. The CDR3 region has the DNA TGCGCCAGCAGTGATGTGGGACTAGCGGACTACAATGAGCAGTTCTTC. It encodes CASSDVGLADYNEQFF.

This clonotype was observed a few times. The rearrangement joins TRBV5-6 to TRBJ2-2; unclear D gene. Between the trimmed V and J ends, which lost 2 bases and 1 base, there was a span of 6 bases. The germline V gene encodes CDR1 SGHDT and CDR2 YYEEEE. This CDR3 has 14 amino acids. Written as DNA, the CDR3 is TGTGCCAGCAGCTTCCTCATGAACACCGGGGAGCTGTTTTTT. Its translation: CASSFLMNTGELFF.

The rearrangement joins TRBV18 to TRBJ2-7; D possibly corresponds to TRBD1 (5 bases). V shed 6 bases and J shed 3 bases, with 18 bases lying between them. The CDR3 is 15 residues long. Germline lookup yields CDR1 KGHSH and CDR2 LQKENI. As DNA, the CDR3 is TGTGCCAGCTCGCAAGACAGTTCCCCCCGCTACGAGCAGTACTTC. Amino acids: CASSQDSSPRYEQYF. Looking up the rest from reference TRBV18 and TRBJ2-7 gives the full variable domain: NAGVMQNPRHLVRRRGQEARLRCSPMKGHSHVYWYRQLPEEGLKFMVYLQKENIIDESGMPKERFSAEFPKEGPSILRIQQVVRGDSAAYFCASSQDSSPRYEQYFGPGTRLTVT.

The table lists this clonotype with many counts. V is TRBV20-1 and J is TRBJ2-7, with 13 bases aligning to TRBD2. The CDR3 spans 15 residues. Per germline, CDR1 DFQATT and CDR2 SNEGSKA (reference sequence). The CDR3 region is CSSDPLTSGGTEQYF. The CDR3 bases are TGCAGCTCGGACCCCCTGACTAGCGGGGGGACCGAGCAGTACTTC.